Following are 17 T cell receptor beta chains from one sample sequenced in a study of T cells in localized non-small cell lung cancer (dated by TCRdb to about 2020). Preparation of the library involved the immunoSEQ multiplex PCR assay. TCRdb mirrors the immuneACCESS table, restricted to in-frame sequences. Some clones are absent from its copies; in checked studies, under half trace to an unresolved V gene, and the reason for the others is unknown. The table for this sample lists roughly 2,000 clones; roughly 30% of them were counted only once. Clones ranked in the top ten supply about 17% of the sample. Here the sequenced sample was normal lung tissue next to the tumor, taken before any cancer treatment. The receptors derive from a woman aged 40-70 years with stage II squamous cell lung carcinoma.

The rearrangement uses TRBV29-1 and TRBJ2-7, with TRBD1 matching over 7 bases. The V gene end was trimmed by 7 bases and the J gene end by 2 bases; junction bases not matched to a gene: 5. The CDR3 contains 12 residues. The V gene's germline CDR1 is SQVTM and CDR2 ANQGSEA. CDR3 protein: CSARDRPYEQYF. The CDR3, as DNA: TGCAGCGCTCGGGACAGACCCTACGAGCAGTACTTC.

Of note for this clone: Sequence at one end of the junction differs from germline and may be a read error. The CDR3: CAISGGVREQYF. The CDR3 nucleotides are TGTGCCATCAGTGGAGGGGTACGGGAGCAGTACTTC. V and J are TRBV6-8 and TRBJ2-7, with D maybe TRBD2 (6 bases). In germline, CDR1 is MNHGY, CDR2 SAAAGT. The length of the CDR3 is 12 residues.

The J gene is TRBJ1-6, the V gene TRBV18, with D uncertain. Germline CDR1 reads KGHSH; CDR2 reads LQKENI. The V gene lost 2 bases and the J gene lost 5 bases, with 7 bases spanning the gap. The CDR3 contains 14 residues. This CDR3 is CASSPWEDNSPLHF. The CDR3 DNA sequence: TGTGCCAGCTCACCATGGGAAGATAATTCACCCCTCCACTTT.

To note about this clone: Other DNA sequences in the sample encode the same CDR3. The chain carries TRBV6-7 and TRBJ1-1; no reliable D call. TRBV6-7 is recorded as an ORF, its role being uncertain. There are 11 residues in the CDR3. V lost 2 bases and J lost 7, with 5 bases in between. CDR3 loop: CASSYGSEAFF. In DNA form, the CDR3 reads TGTGCCAGCAGTTACGGAAGTGAAGCTTTCTTT.

This chain connects TRBV6-8 to TRBJ1-2; D is undetermined. V lost 4 bases to trimming and J lost 3 bases, with 15 bases between them. Germline CDR1 MNHGY, CDR2 SAAAGT. The CDR3 runs to 15 residues. CDR3 DNA sequence: TGTGCCAGCAGTTTCCGCCCCGTTAGGGACTATGGCTACACCTTC. Its translation: CASSFRPVRDYGYTF.

This clone is categorized as large. The rearrangement uses TRBV6-8 and TRBJ2-1, with 8 bases lining up with TRBD2. The CDR3 contains 16 residues. The trim removed 6 bases at V and 1 base at J, leaving 8 bases unmatched. Per germline, CDR1 MNHGY and CDR2 SAAAGT. The CDR3 protein is CASSLLAEGSYNEQFF. CDR3 nucleotides: TGTGCCAGCAGCTTACTAGCGGAGGGTTCCTACAATGAGCAGTTCTTC.

In this sample, this clone is medium-sized. The V call is TRBV11-3, the J call TRBJ2-5, with 7 positions matching TRBD2. This CDR3 spans 16 amino acids. The trim removed 5 bases at V and 2 bases at J, leaving 11 bases unmatched. Germline CDR1 is SGHNT and CDR2 is YENEEA. The CDR3 coding sequence is TGTGCCAGCAGCATCGGGATGGGAGCGGGGCAAGAGACCCAGTACTTC. Protein product: CASSIGMGAGQETQYF.

This clone was seen a single time. The rearrangement joins TRBV9 to TRBJ2-3; D gene uncertain. V was trimmed by 5 bases and J by 7 bases, leaving 11 bases between them. Germline V gene lookup returns CDR1 SGDLS and CDR2 YYNGEE. CDR3 length: 12 residues. CDR3 DNA: TGTGCCAGCAGTGTAAGCCCTAATACGCAGTATTTT. Translated: CASSVSPNTQYF.

This sequence joins TRBV15 and TRBJ2-7; D possibly matches TRBD1 or TRBD2 (6 bases each). The CDR3 totals 15 residues. The germline V gene has CDR1 LNHNV and CDR2 YYDKDF (reference sequence). V lost 8 bases and J 0 bases, leaving 17 bases between the germline ends. In nucleotides, the CDR3 is TGTGCCACCCGACGGGGGCAGCGCGTCTCCTACGAGCAGTACTTC. It yields the protein CATRRGQRVSYEQYF.

The V and J genes are TRBV6-8 and TRBJ1-1; TRBD1 is a possible D gene (6 bases). The CDR3 covers 12 residues. Germline V CDR1 and CDR2: MNHGY, SAAAGT. Between the trimmed V and J ends, which lost 7 bases and 6 bases, there was a span of 12 bases. CDR3 region: CASKPGGPEAFF. The CDR3 region has the DNA TGTGCCAGCAAGCCGGGGGGGCCTGAAGCTTTCTTT.

The rearrangement joins TRBV11-3 to TRBJ2-1, with D tentatively TRBD1 (5 bases). The length of the CDR3 is 14 residues. V lost 4 bases, J lost 6 bases, and 13 bases lay in between. Germline V gene data show CDR1 as SGHNT and CDR2 as YENEEA. CDR3 loop: CASSWLGDSNEQFF. In DNA, the CDR3 is TGTGCCAGCAGCTGGCTAGGGGATAGCAATGAGCAGTTCTTC. Supplemented by reference TRBV11-3 and TRBJ2-1, the full variable domain reads EAGVVQSPRYKIIEKKQPVAFWCNPISGHNTLYWYLQNLGQGPELLIRYENEEAVDDSQLPKDRFSAERLKGVDSTLKIQPAELGDSAVYLCASSWLGDSNEQFFGPGTRLTVL.

Here the CDR3 DNA reads TGTGCCAGTAGTATGGCAGGCACAGATACGCAGTATTTT. This codes for CASSMAGTDTQYF. The rearrangement joins TRBV19 to TRBJ2-3; no clear D gene. Germline CDR1 LNHDA, CDR2 SQIVND (reference sequence). This CDR3 region has 13 residues. Trimming left V 3 bases short and J 1 base short, with 5 bases between.

This clone was seen a handful of times. V is TRBV5-1 and J is TRBJ2-7; D perhaps matches TRBD1 (6 bases). V gave up 5 bases and J gave up 0 bases, with 12 bases separating them. Germline CDR1 reads SGHRS; CDR2 reads YFSETQ. This CDR3 is 14 amino acids long. The CDR3 sequence: CASRSLTGSYEQYF. In DNA form, the CDR3 reads TGCGCCAGCAGGTCTTTGACAGGCTCCTACGAGCAGTACTTC.

This clone came up a few times. This rearrangement joins TRBV11-3 to TRBJ2-2; 11 nucleotides agree with TRBD2. This CDR3 is 16 amino acids long. CDR1 and CDR2 from the germline V gene are SGHNT and YENEEA. J was trimmed by 7 bases and V by 5 bases; bases with no gene match: 9. CDR3 bases: TGTGCCAGCAGCCCGACGACTAGCGGGAAGAGCGGGGAGCTGTTTTTT. This encodes CASSPTTSGKSGELFF. Drawing the rest from reference TRBV11-3 and TRBJ2-2, the complete variable domain is EAGVVQSPRYKIIEKKQPVAFWCNPISGHNTLYWYLQNLGQGPELLIRYENEEAVDDSQLPKDRFSAERLKGVDSTLKIQPAELGDSAVYLCASSPTTSGKSGELFFGEGSRLTVL.

This sequence joins TRBV19 and TRBJ1-2; no reliable D call. V was shortened by 8 bases and J by 8 bases, with 15 bases between the two germline ends. The germline V gene encodes CDR1 LNHDA and CDR2 SQIVND (reference sequence). CDR3 length equals 12 residues. CDR3: CASSPGVEGYTF. CDR3 coding DNA: TGTGCCAGTTCCCCCGGCGTTGAAGGCTACACCTTC.

J is TRBJ2-7 and V is TRBV19; 7 bases fit TRBD1. Looked up from germline, CDR1 is LNHDA and CDR2 is SQIVND (reference sequence). The CDR3 runs 14 residues. V was pared by 5 bases and J by 1 base, with 5 bases of the junction left unmatched. For the CDR3, the DNA is TGTGCCAGTAGTCCCGGGACAGAGTCCTACGAGCAGTACTTC. It encodes CASSPGTESYEQYF.

The rearrangement joins TRBV29-1 to TRBJ2-2; either TRBD1 or TRBD2 may fit D (5 bases each). Germline lookup yields CDR1 SQVTM and CDR2 ANQGSEA. V lost 7 bases to trimming and J lost 8 bases, with 20 bases between them. CDR3 length equals 14 residues. The chain's CDR3 is CSAERGAGRGELFF. The CDR3, as DNA: TGCAGCGCCGAAAGGGGAGCAGGCCGGGGGGAGCTGTTTTTT.